This TCR beta chain was documented in a study of blood T cell repertoires in COVID-19 (dated by TCRdb to 2020 to 2021). Study-level background: The collaborator samples originated in the United States, Italy and Spain and spanned the acute and convalescent phases of COVID-19. HLA class I and class II types, where available, came from metadata supplied by the sample provider rather than from assay-based typing. The samples were drawn from two sources: the first 160 participants of the ongoing ImmuneRACE study, and 1,000 to 1,500 subjects contributed by 6 global collaborators. The sample metadata nearly always contained a de-identified subject ID, COVID-19 status, age in years and sex. Deeply sampled blood TCRbeta repertoires from subjects exposed to, actively infected with, or recovered from COVID-19 were included in the dataset. The material from the prospective study consisted of cDNA or gDNA derived from T cells, B-cell-depleted T cells, or PBMCs. A freely available public database, intended as a resource for researchers studying the immune response to SARS-CoV-2, is where the repertoires were released. What the research found in general, with its limitations: The amount of clinical and demographic metadata varied by source and participant and was provided uncurated.

TCRbeta CDR3 regions were amplified from genomic DNA by means of the immunoSEQ Assay, a bias-controlled multiplex PCR. The paper's data handling went like this. The number of nucleated cells in each sample was estimated by amplification of reference gene primers within the assay. To quantify the absolute abundance of each unique TCRbeta CDR3 rearrangement, sequence reads were collapsed and filtered. For each sample, productive Simpson clonality was calculated by taking the square root of Simpson's diversity index across productive rearrangements. Here the immuneACCESS table is served through TCRdb, limited to in-frame sequences with V and J called. Missing clones are a known gap in these copies; in checked studies unresolved V genes cover under half, and the rest lacks a known reason. V and J calls and clone size are those listed in that table; D and trimming were worked out from the DNA. Counted in this sample were about 110,000 clones; less than 85% of them appeared once. In total, the top ten clones hold about 1.8% of the sample.

The germline V gene (reference sequence) gives CDR1 as LNHDA and CDR2 as SQIVND. V sheds 7 bases and J sheds 4 bases, leaving 13 bases between their ends. Its CDR3 holds 14 amino acids, cysteine through phenylalanine. Only CDR3 DNA remains: 42 bases, in frame from the first base. For this clone: Its antigen is still unknown. No base quality information exists; no much larger clone differs at one position.

Each collaborating institution followed its own protocols to collect whole blood in K2EDTA tubes. For TCRbeta analysis, collaborator samples were shipped as frozen whole blood, as isolated PBMCs, or as DNA extracted from either sample type. This clonotype was sampled from a middle-aged woman with acute or convalescent COVID-19. The sequenced sample consisted of peripheral blood. This chain joins TRBV19 to TRBJ2-2; matching of 6 bases hints at TRBD1 as the D gene. The nucleotides are TGTGCCAGTACCGCGGACAGACCCACCGGGGAGCTGTTTTTT. Its protein is CASTADRPTGELFF. The reference TRBV19 and TRBJ2-2 proteins fill in what lies around the CDR3, so the full variable domain reads DGGITQSPKYLFRKEGQNVTLSCEQNLNHDAMYWYRQDPGQGLRLIYYSQIVNDFQKGDIAEGYSVSREKKESFPLTVTSAQKNPTAFYLCASTADRPTGELFFGEGSRLTVL.